This T cell receptor beta chain appears in the sequencing data of a study of CD8+CD57+ T cells in acquired aplastic anemia (dated 2018 in TCRdb). Background on the whole study: Extracted DNA from sorted CD4+ and CD8+ cells averaged approximately 3.4 ug, ranging from roughly 0.17 to 30 ug. A CD8+CD57+ expansion meant a frequency higher than the mean frequency seen in healthy subjects.

The patients picked for sequencing were ones in whom flow cytometry had shown an expansion of CD8+CD57+ cells. All patients had severe acquired aplastic anemia diagnosed by International Study of Aplastic Anemia and Agranulocytosis and Camitta criteria. No patient had received any therapy when blood was sampled. The study deep-sequenced TCR repertoires of sorted CD4+ and CD8+ blood T cells from severe aplastic anemia patients and healthy subjects. In the USA, patient enrollment took place under clinicaltrials.gov protocols 00001620, 01623167, 00001397, 00071045, 00081523 and 00961064. Ficoll-Paque density gradient centrifugation was used to isolate peripheral blood mononuclear cells. Before DNA was extracted, CD4+ and CD8+ T cells were sorted using either FACS or magnetic beads. Genomic DNA was used as template for profiling of TCR beta VDJ combinations and CDR3 sequences. An Illumina HiSeq 2000 was used for TCR repertoire sequencing. The published analysis was carried out like this. Repertoire assessment relied on Simpson's diversity index, CDR3 size and DJ length profiles, and TRBV/TRBJ rearrangement plots. The most abundant DNA sequence in the deep sequencing data was defined as the immunodominant clone. CDR3 amino acid sequences were screened for sharing across subjects and compared with published repertoires and the VDJdb database. The raw public reads went through TCRdb reprocessing: fastp at Q25, MiXCR clone calling, in-frame beta chains kept. Records with the same CDR3 protein are collapsed into one entry carrying the most frequent genes and DNA. The V and J calls and clone size come from TCRdb's table, not from the authors' own analysis. This sample is represented by approximately 160,000 distinct CDR3 sequences; more than 45% of them were singletons. The top ten clones comprise 2.5% to 4% of the sample.

A word on this clonotype: The specificity of this receptor is unknown. Base-call qualities are not available, and no considerably larger clone is one nucleotide away.

Findings and caveats that apply to the study as a whole: Between patients and healthy controls, no significant difference in CD8+ Simpson's diversity was found (P=0.060). Although 25 to 30 CD8+ CDR3 sequences were shared by patients and controls, these sequences appeared highly expressed in patients and within the immunodominant clones of patients.

The cysteine opens and the phenylalanine closes a CDR3 of 16 amino acids. Kept here is only the CDR3 DNA, which spans 48 bases and is read in frame from base 1. V is reduced by 5 bases and J by 0 bases, leaving a spacing of 15 bases between them. The CDR1 and CDR2 encoded by the germline V gene are SGDLS and YYNGEE. The TCR comes from a human donor with aplastic anemia. Sequencing was done on a sample of sorted CD4+, CD8+, or CD8+CD57+ T cells (not recorded which) from PBMCs. The V and J segments used are TRBV9 and TRBJ2-1, and perhaps TRBD2 as D gene, on 6 matching bases. CDR3 sequence: CASSGGRGSSYNEQFF. The nucleotide sequence reads as follows: TGTGCCAGCAGTGGAGGCCGGGGGAGCTCCTACAATGAGCAGTTCTTC.